Presented here are 24 T cell receptor beta chains from one specimen sequenced in a study of T cells after yellow fever vaccination (dated by TCRdb to between 2018 and 2020). The label giving this sample's treatment or condition can be read as: live attenuated yellow fever vaccine strain. Library prep was done by 5' RACE. Instrument used: Illumina NovaSeq 6000. The public reads were reprocessed in TCRdb via fastp at Q25 and MiXCR, keeping in-frame beta chains. Rows matching on CDR3 protein sequence are summarized as one entry with the most common DNA and genes. For this sample there are some 160,000 distinct CDR3 sequences; about a tenth appear just once. The ten largest clones take up roughly 40% of the sample. The sample was CD8+ T cells sorted from PBMCs, taken 45 days after the yellow fever booster vaccination. These receptors were obtained from a man between 18 and 35 years old who received the YFV17D yellow fever vaccine.

This clonotype appeared many times. The rearrangement links TRBV7-3 to TRBJ1-1; D uncertain. The CDR3 totals 13 residues. Trimming cost V 3 bases and J 3 bases, with 8 bases left between them. CDR1 is SGHTA and CDR2 is FQGTGA in the germline V gene. CDR3 loop: CASSFGGDTEAFF. DNA of the CDR3: TGTGCCAGCAGCTTCGGCGGGGACACTGAAGCTTTCTTT.

This clonotype has a handful of counts. The CDR3 sequence: CASSRSGTSSTDTQYF. The CDR3 region has the DNA TGTGCCAGCAGTCGTAGCGGGACCTCTAGCACAGATACGCAGTATTTT. The V call is TRBV12-3 or TRBV12-4, the J call TRBJ2-3, with 8 bases that match TRBD2. V lost 5 bases and J lost 0; bases outside the gene matches: 7. The CDR3 has 16 residues.

This clonotype was observed a few times. The V gene is TRBV28, the J gene TRBJ2-7; weak D call: TRBD1 (6 bases). From germline, CDR1 is MDHEN and CDR2 SYDVKM. V lost 5 bases and J 5 bases, leaving 16 bases between the germline ends. This CDR3 contains 14 residues. The CDR3 is CASSPHRVVDEQYV. CDR3 DNA: TGTGCCAGCAGTCCACACAGGGTTGTCGACGAGCAGTACGTC.

This clonotype was detected many times. The genes are TRBV15 and TRBJ2-1, with D unclear. V lost 0 bases, J lost 5 bases, and 8 bases lay in between. The CDR3 contains 14 residues. Germline-derived CDR1 and CDR2 are LNHNV and YYDKDF (reference sequence). CDR3: CATSRERQDNEQFF. The CDR3 DNA follows: TGTGCCACCAGCAGAGAGAGGCAGGACAATGAGCAGTTCTTC.

V is TRBV20-1 and J is TRBJ2-7, with D possibly being TRBD1 (5 bases). This CDR3 is built from 11 residues. The germline V and J ends were trimmed by 2 bases and 6 bases, with 8 bases remaining between them. In germline, CDR1 is DFQATT, CDR2 SNEGSKA (reference sequence). CDR3 in DNA: TGCAGTGCTAGACAGGGATTCGAGCAGTACTTC. This gives the protein CSARQGFEQYF.

The CDR3 nucleotides are TGTGCCAGCAGCTTTCCGGGCATTCAGTACTTC. This gives the protein CASSFPGIQYF. This chain links TRBV11-2 with TRBJ2-4; D is unresolved. The V gene's germline CDR1 is SGHAT and CDR2 FQNNGV. The CDR3 has 11 residues. The V end was cut by 3 bases, the J end by 9 bases, with 6 bases between.

The V call is TRBV6-5, the J call TRBJ1-2, with TRBD1 matching over 8 bases. The CDR3 loop spans 14 amino acids. V shed 0 bases, J shed 7 bases, and the junction held 4 bases outside the gene matches. Germline loops: CDR1 MNHEY, CDR2 SVGAGI. CDR3 in DNA: TGTGCCAGCAGTTACTCCGGACAGGGACGTGGCTACACCTTC. It translates to CASSYSGQGRGYTF.

The sample holds a few counts of this clonotype. The V call is TRBV5-1, the J call TRBJ2-6, with D perhaps assigned TRBD1 or TRBD2 (5 bases each). CDR1 is SGHRS and CDR2 is YFSETQ in the germline V gene. The V end was cut by 6 bases, the J end by 4 bases, with 14 bases between. This CDR3 contains 15 residues. This chain's CDR3 is CASKDGTSGANVLTF. The DNA of the CDR3 is TGCGCCAGCAAAGACGGGACCTCCGGGGCCAACGTCCTGACTTTC.

The gene calls are TRBV27 and TRBJ1-5; possible D gene TRBD1, 5 bases. CDR3 length: 14 amino acids. Trimming stripped 5 bases from V and 5 bases from J, with 13 bases between. Germline values: CDR1 MNHEY, CDR2 SMNVEV (reference sequence). For the CDR3, the DNA is TGTGCCAGCAGTGGCGGGGGAGGGCATCAGCCCCAGCATTTT. It yields the protein CASSGGGGHQPQHF.

This clonotype came up a few times. The V and J genes are TRBV11-2 and TRBJ2-1, with a weak D call TRBD2 (7 bases). The germline V gene has CDR1 SGHAT and CDR2 FQNNGV. There are 16 residues in the CDR3. V gave up 2 bases and J gave up 6 bases, with 17 bases separating them. CDR3 sequence: CASSLLWGGRVNEQFF. The CDR3 bases are TGTGCCAGCAGCTTATTATGGGGGGGCAGGGTCAATGAGCAGTTCTTC. The variable domain in full, with the rest retrieved from reference TRBV11-2 and TRBJ2-1, is EAGVAQSPRYKIIEKRQSVAFWCNPISGHATLYWYQQILGQGPKLLIQFQNNGVVDDSQLPKDRFSAERLKGVDSTLKIQPAKLEDSAVYLCASSLLWGGRVNEQFFGPGTRLTVL.

The V call is TRBV29-1, the J call TRBJ1-1, with no clear D. The germline V gene has CDR1 SQVTM and CDR2 ANQGSEA. This CDR3 is 13 amino acids long. The V end was cut by 4 bases, the J end by 4 bases, with 13 bases between. The CDR3: CSVGVKLGTEAFF. The CDR3 region has the DNA TGCAGCGTTGGGGTCAAGCTTGGCACTGAAGCTTTCTTT.

The rearrangement links TRBV5-1 to TRBJ1-2; D ambiguous. Per germline, CDR1 SGHRS and CDR2 YFSETQ. The CDR3 extends over 12 amino acids. Trimming pared 0 bases from V and 7 bases from J, leaving 7 bases between. Written as DNA, the CDR3 is TGCGCCAGCAGCTTGGGGACGGGTGGCTACACCTTC. Protein: CASSLGTGGYTF.

The chain has TRBV3-1 and TRBJ2-5; a weak D match, TRBD1 (6 bases). This CDR3 region has 13 residues. CDR1 is LGHDT and CDR2 is YNNKEL in the germline V gene (reference sequence). V was pared by 9 bases and J by 5 bases, with 16 bases between. The CDR3 bases are TGTGCCAGGGGTCGGACAGCAAACGAGACCCAGTACTTC. Translating it yields CARGRTANETQYF.

The table lists this clonotype with many counts. The CDR3 spells CASSTTRGSNQPQHF. CDR3 sequence (DNA): TGTGCCAGTAGTACGACCAGGGGGAGCAATCAGCCCCAGCATTTT. The gene calls are TRBV19 and TRBJ1-5; 7 bases line up with TRBD1. The CDR3 totals 15 residues. V lost 4 bases, J lost 1 base, and 4 bases stayed unmatched. Germline loops: CDR1 LNHDA, CDR2 SQIVND (reference sequence).

This rearrangement joins TRBV20-1 to TRBJ1-5; 7 nucleotides agree with TRBD1. Trimming at V came to 1 base and at J to 4 bases, leaving 7 bases not matched to a gene. Germline lookup yields CDR1 DFQATT and CDR2 SNEGSKA (reference sequence). This CDR3 region has 15 residues. The CDR3 nucleotides read TGCAGTGCTAGAGTTCCGGGACAGTTTAATCAGCCCCAGCATTTT. This translates into CSARVPGQFNQPQHF.

This clonotype was observed at least ten times. DNA of the CDR3: TGCGCCAGCATGCTGGCGGGGGGTACCAATGAGCAGTTCTTC. Protein product: CASMLAGGTNEQFF. This chain joins TRBV5-1 and TRBJ2-1; 8 bases fit TRBD2. With 6 bases clipped from V and 6 bases from J, the junction kept 8 bases outside the gene matches. This CDR3 is built from 14 residues. Germline-derived CDR1 and CDR2 are SGHRS and YFSETQ.

The chain links TRBV3-1 to TRBJ2-3; D is undetermined. This CDR3 comprises 12 residues. The V end was cut by 3 bases, the J end by 6 bases, with 7 bases between. CDR1 and CDR2 from the germline V gene are LGHDT and YNNKEL (reference sequence). CDR3 nucleotide sequence: TGTGCCAGCAGCCATTTCGCGGATACGCAGTATTTT. Amino acid sequence: CASSHFADTQYF.

This clonotype was seen a few times. This sequence joins TRBV20-1 and TRBJ2-3; no reliable D call. Trimming cost V 6 bases and J 3 bases, with 13 bases left between them. Germline CDR1 reads DFQATT; CDR2 reads SNEGSKA (reference sequence). This CDR3 spans 13 amino acids. This chain's CDR3 is CSAPDGGTDTQYF. As DNA, the CDR3 is TGCAGTGCCCCGGACGGCGGAACAGATACGCAGTATTTT.

This clonotype was observed at least ten times. V and J are TRBV7-8 and TRBJ1-1, with D possibly matching TRBD1 (6 bases). The CDR3 contains 15 residues. Germline CDR1 reads SGHVS; CDR2 reads FQNEAQ. Trimming shortened V by 0 bases and J by 0 bases, and 8 bases separated the two germline ends. For the CDR3, the DNA is TGTGCCAGCAGCTTAGCACAGGGTATGAACACTGAAGCTTTCTTT. This sequence encodes CASSLAQGMNTEAFF. Full variable domain (remainder filled in from reference TRBV7-8 and TRBJ1-1): GAGVSQSPRYKVAKRGQDVALRCDPISGHVSLFWYQQALGQGPEFLTYFQNEAQLDKSGLPSDRFFAERPEGSVSTLKIQRTQQEDSAVYLCASSLAQGMNTEAFFGQGTRLTVV.

V is TRBV7-9 and J is TRBJ1-4, with D unclear. V lost 2 bases and J lost 2, with 3 bases in between. This CDR3 region has 13 residues. CDR1 and CDR2 from the germline V gene are SEHNR and FQNEAQ (reference sequence). The CDR3 sequence: CASSLFTNEKLFF. The CDR3 DNA sequence: TGTGCCAGCAGCTTATTTACTAATGAAAAACTGTTTTTT.

At least ten counts were recorded for this clonotype. The CDR3 coding sequence is TGTGCCAGCAGCTTAGACGGGACCCTAGACGAGCAGTACTTC. Protein product: CASSLDGTLDEQYF. The chain links TRBV7-2 to TRBJ2-7; the D call may be TRBD1 or TRBD2 (5 bases each). The CDR3 extends over 14 amino acids. Germline V lookup: CDR1 SGHTA, CDR2 FQGNSA. V lost 1 base and J lost 5, with 12 bases in between.

The chain has TRBV20-1 and TRBJ2-5, with 9 bases identical to TRBD2. Per germline, CDR1 DFQATT and CDR2 SNEGSKA (reference sequence). The CDR3 covers 16 residues. V lost 0 bases and J lost 1; bases outside the gene matches: 6. CDR3: CSARDRASGVQETQYF. Here the CDR3 DNA reads TGCAGTGCTAGAGATAGGGCTAGCGGGGTCCAAGAGACCCAGTACTTC.

The chain joins TRBV12-3 or TRBV12-4 to TRBJ1-5; D is possibly TRBD1 (5 bases). This CDR3 contains 14 residues. V dropped 3 bases and J dropped 3 bases, with 9 bases sitting between them. The CDR3 is CASSFEGDNQPQHF. The CDR3 nucleotides read TGTGCCAGCAGTTTCGAAGGGGACAATCAGCCCCAGCATTTT.

V is TRBV6-2 or TRBV6-3 and J is TRBJ2-7; D not certain. This CDR3 has 13 amino acids. The germline V gene encodes CDR1 MNHEY and CDR2 SVGEGT. The ends were cut back, 0 bases at V and 4 bases at J, with 7 bases in the middle. CDR3 bases: TGTGCCAGCAGTTACTCGCCCCCATACGAGCAGTACTTC. It translates to CASSYSPPYEQYF.